The T cell receptor (beta chain) under discussion was sequenced for a study of T cell repertoires in cytomegalovirus infection. Study as a whole: Both CMV infection and a matching HLA type were indicated by public TCR beta signatures.

TCRdb re-analysed the reads in MiXCR, keeping a single row per CDR3 protein. The sample gives around 300,000 distinct CDR3 sequences, just under 25% of which show up once; about an eighth is in the top ten. With regard to this clonotype: What it recognizes is unknown.

This clonotype was sampled from a human donor in good health (CMV status not recorded). Some clones in this sample may be carry-over from other donors' samples. The starting material was cultured PBMCs, obtained from culture after CMV antigen stimulation.

CDR3: CASSEAKGPDKNIQYF. The DNA of the CDR3 is TGTGCCAGCAGTGAAGCGAAGGGGCCGGACAAAAACATTCAGTACTTC. This chain joins TRBV2 and TRBJ2-4, with TRBD1 as a possible D gene (5 bases). V was trimmed by 0 bases and J by 3 bases, leaving 12 bases between them. From germline, CDR1 is SNHLY and CDR2 FYNNEI. This CDR3 comprises 16 residues. Using reference TRBV2 and TRBJ2-4 for the parts outside the CDR3, the full variable domain is EPEVTQTPSHQVTQMGQEVILRCVPISNHLYFYWYRQILGQKVEFLVSFYNNEISEKSEIFDDQFSVERPDGSNFTLKIRSTKLEDSAMYFCASSEAKGPDKNIQYFGAGTRLSVL.